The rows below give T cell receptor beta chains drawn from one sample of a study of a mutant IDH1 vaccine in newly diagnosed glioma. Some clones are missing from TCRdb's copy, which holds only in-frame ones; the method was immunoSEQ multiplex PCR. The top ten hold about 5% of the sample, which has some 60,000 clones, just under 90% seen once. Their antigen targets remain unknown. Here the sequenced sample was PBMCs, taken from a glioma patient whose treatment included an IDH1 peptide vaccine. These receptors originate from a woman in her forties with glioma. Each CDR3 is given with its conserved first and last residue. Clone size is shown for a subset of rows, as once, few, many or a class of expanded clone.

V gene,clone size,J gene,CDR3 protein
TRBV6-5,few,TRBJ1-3,CASSYATGGWGNTIYF
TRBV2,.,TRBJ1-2,CASRRDRTNYGYTF
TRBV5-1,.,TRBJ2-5,CASSLPTEGQTQYF
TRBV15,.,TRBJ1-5,CATSNLLSNQPQHF
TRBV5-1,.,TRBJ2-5,CASSFTDIETQYF
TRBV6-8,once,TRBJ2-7,CASRLNRQGFNEQYF
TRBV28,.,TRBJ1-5,CASSLMVNQPQHF
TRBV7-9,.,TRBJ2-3,CASSLPRPADTQYF
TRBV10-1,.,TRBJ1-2,CASKRTGEYGYTF
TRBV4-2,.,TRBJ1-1,CASSHAGTGLGNTEAFF
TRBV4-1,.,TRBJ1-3,CASSQDRWSGNTIYF
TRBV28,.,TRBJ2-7,CASRTGDSSYEQYF
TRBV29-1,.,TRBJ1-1,CSVGRGNTEAFF
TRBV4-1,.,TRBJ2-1,CASSQTGVGKFF
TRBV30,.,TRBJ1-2,CAWSVRGVYGYTF
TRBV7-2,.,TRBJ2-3,CASSYSLEGTDTQYF
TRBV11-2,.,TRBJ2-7,CASSYTTGSEQYF
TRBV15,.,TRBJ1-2,CATSRDGGNGGYTF
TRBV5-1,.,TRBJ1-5,CASSLDSGGNQPQHF
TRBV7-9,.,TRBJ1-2,CASSLSPSNYGYTF